A selection of T cell receptor beta chains follows, all from one sample in a study of naive and memory T cell subsets. Each CDR3 protein gets one entry after TCRdb re-called the UMI-ligation and nested PCR reads with MiXCR. In the table there are 85,000 or so distinct CDR3 sequences, about 10% of which are singletons. Material for sequencing was naive CD8+ T cells from blood. Receptor source: a human donor in good health. Both conserved end residues are part of each CDR3. The D gene is left open where the match is weak. The listing skips clone size in some rows; elsewhere it reads once, few, many or a size class.

j_gene,abundance,v_gene,d_gene,CDR3nt,CDR3aa
TRBJ1-5,NA,TRBV6-6,TRBD1,TGTGCCAGCAGAGATGGACAGGGAGGACAGCCCCAGCATTTT,CASRDGQGGQPQHF
TRBJ2-6,few,TRBV20-1,NA,TGCAGTGCTAGAGATGTTTCGTTAAGTCGGGCCAACGTCCTGACTTTC,CSARDVSLSRANVLTF
TRBJ2-7,few,TRBV11-1,TRBD2,TGTGCCAGCAGCTCGAATAGCGGGAGGGCCAAGGAGCAGTACTTC,CASSSNSGRAKEQYF
TRBJ2-2,NA,TRBV24-1,NA,TGTGCCACCAGTGATTTTTGGACGGCGAACACCGGGGAGCTGTTTTTT,CATSDFWTANTGELFF
TRBJ2-7,many,TRBV5-1,NA,TGCGCCAGCAGCTTGGGCGGATACGAGCAGTACTTC,CASSLGGYEQYF
TRBJ2-7,few,TRBV20-1,NA,TGCAGTGCTAGTTGGGGTTCGCCCTACGAGCAGTACTTC,CSASWGSPYEQYF
TRBJ2-7,many,TRBV20-1,TRBD1,TGCAGTGCTAGCACCGGACAGGGATACACCTACGAGCAGTACTTC,CSASTGQGYTYEQYF
TRBJ2-3,many,TRBV5-1,NA,TGCGCCAGCAGCTCTTATAGCGGAAACACAGATACGCAGTATTTT,CASSSYSGNTDTQYF
TRBJ2-5,NA,TRBV30,NA,TGTGCCTGGAGTCTTGACCAAGAGACCCAGTACTTC,CAWSLDQETQYF
TRBJ2-7,few,TRBV13,NA,TGTGCCAGCAGCTTAGGACTATCCTCCTACGAGCAGTACTTC,CASSLGLSSYEQYF
TRBJ2-7,NA,TRBV7-7,TRBD1,TGTGCCAGCAGCCGCCGACAGGGCATCTGGGTTGAGCAGTACTTC,CASSRRQGIWVEQYF
TRBJ2-7,NA,TRBV11-1,TRBD2,TGTGCCAGCAGCTTAGAAGCGTTTTCGGGAGGAGCCTACGAGCAGTACTTC,CASSLEAFSGGAYEQYF
TRBJ2-3,many,TRBV29-1,TRBD2,TGCAGCGTTGATGCGAGCGGGAGCCCGGATACGCAGTATTTT,CSVDASGSPDTQYF
TRBJ2-1,NA,TRBV6-2/TRBV6-3,NA,TGTGCCAGCAGCGACGGGGTGGGCTACAATGAGCAGTTCTTC,CASSDGVGYNEQFF
TRBJ2-3,NA,TRBV20-1,TRBD2,TGCAGTGCCCCTTGGCTAGCGGGGAGCACAGATACGCAGTATTTT,CSAPWLAGSTDTQYF
TRBJ2-2,few,TRBV2,NA,TGTGCCAGCATCCTTTGGGAGGATGCCGGGGAGCTGTTTTTT,CASILWEDAGELFF
TRBJ2-1,few,TRBV27,TRBD1,TGTGCCAGCAGTCCCCCCGGGACAGTGGACAATGAGCAGTTCTTC,CASSPPGTVDNEQFF
TRBJ1-1,many,TRBV10-2,NA,TGCGCCAGCAGTGAGTCGGGGCAGGGCGTCGAGAGAGTTGAAGCTTTCTTT,CASSESGQGVERVEAFF